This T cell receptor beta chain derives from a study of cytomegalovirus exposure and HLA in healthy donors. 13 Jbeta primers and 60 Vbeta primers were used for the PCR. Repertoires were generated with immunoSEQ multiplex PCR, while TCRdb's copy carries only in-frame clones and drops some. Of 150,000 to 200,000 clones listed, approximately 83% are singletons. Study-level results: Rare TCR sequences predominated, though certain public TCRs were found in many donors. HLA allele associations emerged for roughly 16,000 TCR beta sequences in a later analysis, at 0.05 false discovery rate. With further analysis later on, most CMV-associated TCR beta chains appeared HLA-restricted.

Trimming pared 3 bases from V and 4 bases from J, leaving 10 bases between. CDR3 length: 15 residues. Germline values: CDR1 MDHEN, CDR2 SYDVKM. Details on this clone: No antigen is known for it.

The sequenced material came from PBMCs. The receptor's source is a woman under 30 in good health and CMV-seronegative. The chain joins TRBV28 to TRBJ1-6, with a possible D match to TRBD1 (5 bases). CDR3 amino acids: CASSLLTAYNSPLHF. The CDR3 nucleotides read TGTGCCAGCAGTTTGCTGACAGCGTATAATTCACCCCTCCACTTT.